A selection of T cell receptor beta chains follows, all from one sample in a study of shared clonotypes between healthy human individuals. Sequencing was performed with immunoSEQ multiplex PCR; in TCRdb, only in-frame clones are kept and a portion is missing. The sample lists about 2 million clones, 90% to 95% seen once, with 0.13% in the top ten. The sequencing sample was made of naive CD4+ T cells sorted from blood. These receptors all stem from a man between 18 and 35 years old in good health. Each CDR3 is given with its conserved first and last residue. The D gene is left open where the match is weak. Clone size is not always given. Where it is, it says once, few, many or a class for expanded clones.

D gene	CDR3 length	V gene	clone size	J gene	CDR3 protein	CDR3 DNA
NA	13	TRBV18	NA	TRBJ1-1	CASSGGWNTEAFF	TGTGCCAGCTCAGGGGGCTGGAACACTGAAGCTTTCTTT
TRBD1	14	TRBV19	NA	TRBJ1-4	CASSDTGGNEKLFF	TGTGCCAGTAGTGACACAGGGGGTAATGAAAAACTGTTTTTT
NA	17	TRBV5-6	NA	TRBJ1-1	CASSLGQRVPSRAEAFF	TGTGCCAGCAGCTTAGGACAGAGAGTACCTTCACGGGCTGAAGCTTTCTTT
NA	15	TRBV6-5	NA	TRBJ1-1	CASSYTHTGSPEAFF	TGTGCCAGCAGTTACACCCATACAGGGAGTCCTGAAGCTTTCTTT
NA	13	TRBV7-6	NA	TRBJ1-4	CASSSPGGEKLFF	TGTGCCAGCAGCTCTCCCGGGGGAGAAAAACTGTTTTTT
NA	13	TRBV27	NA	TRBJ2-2	CASSLRPIGELFF	TGTGCCAGCAGTTTACGGCCAATCGGGGAGCTGTTTTTT
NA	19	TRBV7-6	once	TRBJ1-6	CASSFAQGRTSSYNSPLHF	TGTGCCAGCAGCTTCGCTCAGGGCCGGACTAGCTCCTATAATTCACCCCTCCACTTT
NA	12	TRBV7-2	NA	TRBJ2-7	CASSLSRNEQYF	TGTGCCAGCAGCTTGAGCCGGAACGAGCAGTACTTC
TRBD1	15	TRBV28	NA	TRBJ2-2	CASSRTGIGTGELFF	TGTGCCAGCAGTAGGACAGGGATCGGCACCGGGGAGCTGTTTTTT
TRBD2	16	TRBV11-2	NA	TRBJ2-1	CASSLGERGAYNEQFF	TGTGCCAGCAGCTTAGGAGAGCGGGGGGCTTACAATGAGCAGTTCTTC
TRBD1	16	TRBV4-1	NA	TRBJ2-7	CASSQGTGVESYEQYF	TGCGCCAGCAGCCAAGGGACAGGGGTGGAATCCTACGAGCAGTACTTC
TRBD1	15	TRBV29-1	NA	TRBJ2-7	CSVGGPGQGSYEQYF	TGCAGCGTTGGAGGGCCGGGACAGGGGTCCTACGAGCAGTACTTC
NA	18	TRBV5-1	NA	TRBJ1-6	CASSVTTGTSTYNSPLHF	TGCGCCAGCAGCGTGACGACAGGCACCTCCACATATAATTCACCCCTCCACTTT
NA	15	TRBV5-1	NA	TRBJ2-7	CASKILGSSSYEQYF	TGCGCCAGCAAGATTCTGGGGTCTTCATCCTACGAGCAGTACTTC
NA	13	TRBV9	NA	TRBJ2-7	CASSLSIGGEQYF	TGTGCCAGCAGCCTGAGTATCGGCGGCGAGCAGTACTTC
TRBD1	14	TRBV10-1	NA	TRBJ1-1	CATPRDRGQAEAFF	TGCGCCACGCCCAGGGACAGGGGGCAAGCTGAAGCTTTCTTT
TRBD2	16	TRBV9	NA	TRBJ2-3	CASSVEAGVGTDTQYF	TGTGCCAGCAGCGTAGAGGCGGGAGTTGGGACAGATACGCAGTATTTT
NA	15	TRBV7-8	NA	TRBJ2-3	CASTQLDPSTDTQYF	TGTGCCAGCACGCAACTGGATCCTAGCACAGATACGCAGTATTTT
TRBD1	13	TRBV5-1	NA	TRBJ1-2	CASSLAQGDGYTF	TGCGCCAGCAGCTTGGCTCAGGGGGATGGCTACACCTTC
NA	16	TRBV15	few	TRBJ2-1	CATSRGQQGRYNEQFF	TGTGCCACCAGCAGAGGACAGCAGGGGAGGTACAATGAGCAGTTCTTC
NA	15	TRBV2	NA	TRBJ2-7	CASIPWETSSYEQYF	TGTGCCAGCATCCCGTGGGAAACTAGCTCCTACGAGCAGTACTTC
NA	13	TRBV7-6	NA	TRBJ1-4	CASSLVQGEKLFF	TGTGCCAGCAGCTTAGTACAGGGTGAAAAACTGTTTTTT
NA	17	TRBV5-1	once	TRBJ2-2	CASSISSGPGNTGELFF	TGCGCCAGCAGCATTAGTTCTGGTCCGGGGAACACCGGGGAGCTGTTTTTT